This T cell receptor beta chain was found in a study of cytomegalovirus exposure and HLA in healthy donors. Germline V gene lookup returns CDR1 SGDLS and CDR2 YYNGEE. The CDR3 runs 16 residues. V trimming: 1 base; J trimming: 7 bases; junction bases outside the gene matches: 10. The PCR employed 60 Vbeta primers together with 13 Jbeta primers. Some clones are missing from TCRdb's copy, which holds only in-frame ones; the method was immunoSEQ multiplex PCR. The table shows 150,000 or so clones, with roughly 80% occurring only once. This sequence originates from a female donor in good health and CMV-seronegative. The chain couples TRBV9 to TRBJ2-1; 8 nucleotides match TRBD2. Sample: PBMCs. The CDR3 region has the DNA TGTGCCAGCAGCGTAAAACTAGCGGTGCTCGAGAATGAGCAGTTCTTC. It codes for CASSVKLAVLENEQFF. The whole variable domain, filled in from reference TRBV9 and TRBJ2-1, reads DSGVTQTPKHLITATGQRVTLRCSPRSGDLSVYWYQQSLDQGLQFLIQYYNGEERAKGNILERFSAQQFPDLHSELNLSSLELGDSALYFCASSVKLAVLENEQFFGPGTRLTVL.